This is a list of T cell receptor beta chains from one sample in a study of T-cell memory formation after mild COVID-19. MiXCR, run by TCRdb on the 5' RACE reads, gives a single entry per CDR3 protein. The sample yields approximately 350,000 distinct CDR3 sequences, 25% to 30% seen once. Material: PBMCs or a T cell subset sorted from them (not recorded which). The receptors originated from an adult woman who had mild COVID-19 (a few samples of this study predate the infection). Cell type and time point are not known. CDR3s include the opening cysteine and the closing phenylalanine or tryptophan. Fields, in order: D gene, V gene, clone size, J gene, CDR3 length, CDR3 protein, CDR3 DNA. A D gene is named only where the DNA matches it firmly. The listing skips clone size in some rows; elsewhere it reads once, few, many or a size class.

TRBD1	TRBV29-1	-	TRBJ2-7	13	CSVLDREIYEQYF	TGCAGCGTTCTCGACAGGGAGATCTACGAGCAGTACTTC
-	TRBV12-3/TRBV12-4	-	TRBJ1-4	14	CASSFDTTNEKLFF	TGTGCCAGCAGTTTTGACACAACTAATGAAAAACTGTTTTTT
TRBD2	TRBV19	-	TRBJ2-1	16	CASSMGLDTGGNEQFF	TGTGCCAGTAGTATGGGCCTGGACACGGGGGGGAATGAGCAGTTCTTC
-	TRBV5-6	-	TRBJ2-2	14	CASSLGTFTGELFF	TGTGCCAGCAGCTTAGGGACCTTCACCGGGGAGCTGTTTTTT
-	TRBV12-3/TRBV12-4	-	TRBJ2-2	14	CASSRDTNTGELFF	TGTGCCAGCAGCCGGGATACGAACACCGGGGAGCTGTTTTTT
TRBD2	TRBV25-1	few	TRBJ2-7	13	CASLGLGHYEQYF	TGTGCCAGCCTTGGACTAGGCCACTACGAGCAGTACTTC
-	TRBV12-3/TRBV12-4	few	TRBJ2-7	11	CASSRGGNEYF	TGTGCCAGCAGTCGTGGGGGGAATGAGTACTTC
-	TRBV7-3	-	TRBJ1-2	18	CASSANPPGGPDNYGYTF	TGTGCCAGCAGTGCCAACCCTCCGGGAGGGCCAGATAACTATGGCTACACCTTC
-	TRBV11-2	few	TRBJ2-1	12	CASSLEWKEQFF	TGTGCCAGCAGCTTAGAATGGAAGGAGCAGTTCTTC
-	TRBV7-9	-	TRBJ2-2	12	CASSPGLWELFF	TGTGCCAGCAGCCCGGGTCTTTGGGAGCTGTTTTTT
TRBD2	TRBV5-1	few	TRBJ2-1	14	CASSRGENNNEQFF	TGCGCCAGCAGTCGGGGGGAGAACAACAATGAGCAGTTCTTC
TRBD2	TRBV9	-	TRBJ2-4	16	CASSVVAGGSQNIQYF	TGTGCCAGCAGCGTAGTAGCGGGGGGTAGCCAAAACATTCAGTACTTC
TRBD1	TRBV7-2	few	TRBJ1-1	19	CASSSSRGDMTDMNTEAFF	TGTGCCAGCAGCTCCTCCAGGGGGGACATGACAGACATGAACACTGAAGCTTTCTTT
TRBD2	TRBV12-3/TRBV12-4	few	TRBJ2-5	14	CASSRTSGRTTQYF	TGTGCCAGCAGCAGGACTAGCGGTCGTACGACCCAGTACTTC
-	TRBV23-1	few	TRBJ1-1	16	CASSQSIGALNTEAFF	TGCGCCAGCAGTCAATCGATCGGAGCACTGAACACTGAAGCTTTCTTT
-	TRBV6-5	few	TRBJ1-1	15	CASSYSRIGNTEAFF	TGTGCCAGCAGTTACTCCCGGATCGGCAACACTGAAGCTTTCTTT
TRBD1	TRBV25-1	few	TRBJ2-7	14	CASEGQGFGNEQYF	TGTGCCAGCGAGGGACAGGGTTTCGGGAACGAGCAGTACTTC
-	TRBV20-1	-	TRBJ2-7	15	CSARDPLGKKNEQYF	TGCAGTGCTAGAGATCCGCTGGGAAAGAAAAACGAGCAGTACTTC
-	TRBV20-1	-	TRBJ2-7	11	CSARVRSEQYF	TGCAGTGCTAGAGTACGGAGCGAGCAGTACTTC
-	TRBV20-1	few	TRBJ2-1	16	CSARDRNGDSYNEQFF	TGCAGTGCTAGAGATAGGAACGGCGATTCCTACAATGAGCAGTTCTTC
TRBD2	TRBV27	-	TRBJ2-5	14	CASSYGGGQETQYF	TGTGCCAGCAGTTATGGGGGGGGCCAAGAGACCCAGTACTTC
TRBD2	TRBV7-6	-	TRBJ2-7	16	CASSLAPSGSFYEQYF	TGTGCCAGCAGCTTAGCGCCTAGCGGGAGTTTCTACGAGCAGTACTTC
TRBD1	TRBV27	few	TRBJ2-3	17	CASSRPASRGITDTQYF	TGTGCCAGCAGCCGTCCTGCCTCCAGGGGGATCACAGATACGCAGTATTTT
-	TRBV3-1	few	TRBJ1-2	11	CASSQVGGYTF	TGTGCCAGCAGCCAAGTAGGTGGCTACACCTTC
-	TRBV7-2	few	TRBJ2-7	13	CASRLDLIYEQYF	TGTGCCAGCCGCCTTGACCTGATCTACGAGCAGTACTTC
-	TRBV3-1	few	TRBJ2-5	15	CASSQVRRGQETQYF	TGTGCCAGCAGCCAAGTGCGTAGGGGCCAAGAGACCCAGTACTTC
TRBD1	TRBV7-9	-	TRBJ2-2	15	CASSPGTGRTGELFF	TGTGCCAGCAGCCCTGGGACAGGACGAACCGGGGAGCTGTTTTTT
-	TRBV6-5	-	TRBJ2-7	15	CASAAEGSASYEQYF	TGTGCCAGCGCGGCGGAGGGGAGCGCCTCCTACGAGCAGTACTTC
-	TRBV4-1	many	TRBJ2-1	16	CASSQSSRSSYNEQFF	TGCGCCAGCAGCCAATCGTCCCGCAGCTCCTACAATGAGCAGTTCTTC
TRBD2	TRBV20-1	-	TRBJ2-1	14	CSAREVAGGGEQFF	TGCAGTGCTAGAGAGGTAGCGGGCGGGGGTGAGCAGTTCTTC
TRBD1	TRBV15	few	TRBJ2-3	16	CATRRSRDRVADTQYF	TGTGCCACCCGCCGATCCCGGGACAGGGTAGCAGATACGCAGTATTTT
TRBD1	TRBV14	once	TRBJ1-1	16	CASSQLIGQGANEAFF	TGTGCCAGCAGCCAGCTAATAGGACAGGGGGCGAACGAAGCTTTCTTT
-	TRBV29-1	few	TRBJ2-3	13	CSVEVNWGDTQYF	TGCAGCGTTGAAGTCAATTGGGGAGATACGCAGTATTTT
TRBD1	TRBV11-2	-	TRBJ1-4	18	CASSLEPSTGQGLLKLFF	TGTGCCAGCAGCTTAGAACCGTCTACGGGACAGGGGCTTTTGAAACTGTTTTTT
TRBD2	TRBV20-1	-	TRBJ2-3	14	CSARELAPGDTQYF	TGCAGTGCTAGAGAACTAGCGCCGGGGGATACGCAGTATTTT
-	TRBV18	once	TRBJ1-1	14	CASSPPRGDLGAFF	TGTGCCAGCTCACCGCCCAGAGGGGACCTCGGGGCTTTCTTT
-	TRBV12-3/TRBV12-4	-	TRBJ2-7	13	CASSLMGWGEQYF	TGTGCCAGCAGTTTAATGGGGTGGGGCGAGCAGTACTTC
-	TRBV5-1	-	TRBJ1-4	15	CASSLVAGSDEKLFF	TGCGCCAGCAGCTTGGTTGCGGGATCAGATGAAAAACTGTTTTTT
TRBD2	TRBV11-2	-	TRBJ2-7	17	CASSPYGLAGGPYEQYF	TGTGCCAGCAGCCCCTACGGACTAGCGGGAGGGCCCTACGAGCAGTACTTC
TRBD2	TRBV6-5	-	TRBJ2-7	15	CASSFSGGGPYEQYF	TGTGCCAGCAGTTTCTCCGGGGGGGGTCCCTACGAGCAGTACTTC
-	TRBV5-1	few	TRBJ2-3	14	CASSEGVSTDTQYF	TGCGCCAGCAGCGAAGGGGTCAGCACAGATACGCAGTATTTT
TRBD1	TRBV29-1	few	TRBJ2-7	14	CSVEATGGDYEQYF	TGCAGCGTTGAAGCTACAGGGGGTGACTACGAGCAGTACTTC
TRBD2	TRBV4-3	-	TRBJ2-1	18	CASSQITSGRPFANEQFF	TGCGCCAGCAGCCAGATAACTAGCGGGAGACCCTTCGCCAATGAGCAGTTCTTC
TRBD2	TRBV24-1	few	TRBJ2-3	19	CATSDPMGGLAGESRTQYF	TGTGCCACCAGTGATCCCATGGGGGGACTAGCGGGAGAGAGTCGTACGCAGTATTTT
-	TRBV5-4	few	TRBJ2-3	16	CASSFGGGPSTDTQYF	TGTGCCAGCAGCTTTGGGGGAGGACCCAGCACAGATACGCAGTATTTT
TRBD2	TRBV25-1	-	TRBJ2-7	15	CASSEYRGGGYEQYF	TGTGCCAGCAGTGAATATAGGGGCGGGGGATACGAGCAGTACTTC
TRBD2	TRBV20-1	few	TRBJ2-1	13	CSAPGLAYNEQFF	TGCAGTGCCCCGGGACTAGCGTATAATGAGCAGTTCTTC
-	TRBV4-1	once	TRBJ1-2	14	CASSQDGPGTGYTF	TGCGCCAGCAGCCAAGATGGTCCAGGGACTGGCTACACCTTC
TRBD2	TRBV24-1	-	TRBJ2-5	14	CATSVAGPQETQYF	TGTGCCACCAGTGTAGCGGGGCCCCAAGAGACCCAGTACTTC
TRBD2	TRBV24-1	few	TRBJ2-1	18	CATSGQGGTSGRYNEQFF	TGTGCCACCAGTGGCCAGGGAGGGACTAGCGGACGTTACAATGAGCAGTTCTTC
-	TRBV29-1	-	TRBJ2-1	15	CSVEGAKASYNEQFF	TGCAGCGTTGAAGGGGCCAAAGCCTCCTACAATGAGCAGTTCTTC
TRBD1	TRBV12-3/TRBV12-4	-	TRBJ2-7	16	CASSFWGQHLGYEQYF	TGTGCCAGCAGTTTCTGGGGACAGCACTTAGGATACGAGCAGTACTTC
-	TRBV18	few	TRBJ2-7	13	CASSPPGGREWYF	TGTGCCAGCTCACCACCTGGGGGGCGAGAATGGTACTTC
-	TRBV5-1	-	TRBJ2-3	13	CASMYLGTDTQYF	TGCGCCAGCATGTATCTGGGTACAGATACGCAGTATTTT
-	TRBV6-1	few	TRBJ2-6	15	CASSEISSGANVLTF	TGTGCCAGCAGTGAAATATCCTCTGGGGCCAACGTCCTGACTTTC
TRBD1	TRBV7-9	-	TRBJ2-1	17	CASSQTRTGSSYNEQFF	TGTGCCAGCAGCCAGACCAGGACAGGGAGCTCCTACAATGAGCAGTTCTTC
-	TRBV4-3	few	TRBJ2-6	16	CASSQTVGSGANVLTF	TGCGCCAGCAGCCAGACCGTAGGGTCTGGGGCCAACGTCCTGACTTTC
-	TRBV29-1	-	TRBJ2-1	12	CSVERTYNEQFF	TGCAGCGTTGAAAGGACCTACAATGAGCAGTTCTTC
TRBD1	TRBV15	few	TRBJ2-4	15	CATSRFGQGGNIQYF	TGTGCCACCAGCAGATTTGGACAGGGTGGTAACATTCAGTACTTC
-	TRBV24-1	-	TRBJ2-5	14	CATSDFNAAETQYF	TGTGCCACCAGTGATTTTAACGCAGCAGAGACCCAGTACTTC